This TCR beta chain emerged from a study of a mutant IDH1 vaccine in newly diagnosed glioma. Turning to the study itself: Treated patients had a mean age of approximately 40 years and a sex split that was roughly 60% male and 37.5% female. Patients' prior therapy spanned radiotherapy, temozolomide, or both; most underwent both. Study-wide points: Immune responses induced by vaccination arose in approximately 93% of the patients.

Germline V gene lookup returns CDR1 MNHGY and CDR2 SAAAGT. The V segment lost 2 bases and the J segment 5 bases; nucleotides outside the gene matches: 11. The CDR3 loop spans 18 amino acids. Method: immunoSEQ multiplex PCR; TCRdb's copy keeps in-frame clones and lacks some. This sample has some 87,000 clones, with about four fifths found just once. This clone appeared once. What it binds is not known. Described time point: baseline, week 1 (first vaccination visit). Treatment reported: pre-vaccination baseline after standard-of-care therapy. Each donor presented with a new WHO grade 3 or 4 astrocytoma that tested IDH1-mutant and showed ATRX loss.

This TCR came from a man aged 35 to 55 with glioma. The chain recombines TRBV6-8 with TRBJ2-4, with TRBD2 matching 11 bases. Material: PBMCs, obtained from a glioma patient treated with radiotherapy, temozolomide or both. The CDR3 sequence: CASSYRRLAGRGENIQYF. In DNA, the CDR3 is TGTGCCAGCAGTTACCGGCGACTAGCGGGGCGGGGGGAAAACATTCAGTACTTC.